This is a list of T cell receptor beta chains from one sample in a study of blood T cells in healthy people across ages. TCRdb analysed the 5' RACE reads with MiXCR anew, one entry per CDR3 protein. The sample consists of about 830,000 distinct CDR3 sequences, around 62% of them appearing once. Sequencing was carried out using blood. The receptor set was obtained from a man aged 25 to 45 in good health. The CDR3 runs from the conserved cysteine through the conserved F or W. The order of the fields is V gene, CDR3 protein.

V: TRBV12-3/TRBV12-4
CDR3: CASSLGQGVWTEAFF

V: TRBV7-6
CDR3: CASSSSGRGRGETQYF

V: TRBV6-1
CDR3: CASRDRTATYGYTF

V: TRBV6-1
CDR3: CASSSSGNYNEQFF

V: TRBV7-2
CDR3: CASSLKTGNIYNEQFF

V: TRBV9
CDR3: CASSAWGQGARETQYF

V: TRBV9
CDR3: CASSSRDTHPDTQYF

V: TRBV25-1
CDR3: CASSEGARSYNEQFF

V: TRBV19
CDR3: CASSSPLDYNEQFF

V: TRBV12-3/TRBV12-4
CDR3: CASSSTGGNSPLHF

V: TRBV24-1
CDR3: CATSTQHEQFF

V: TRBV4-1
CDR3: CASSQGALVGSDTQYF

V: TRBV6-2/TRBV6-3
CDR3: CASSPGGQGNEQFF

V: TRBV7-6
CDR3: CASSLDGAGGRNEQYF

V: TRBV3-1
CDR3: CASSRQQGSNSPLHF

V: TRBV7-2
CDR3: CASSPLRGGSTDTQYF

V: TRBV24-1
CDR3: CATSDFDYNEQFF

V: TRBV20-1
CDR3: CSARAVVDTQYF

V: TRBV5-5
CDR3: CASSPGTGVDEQYF

V: TRBV29-1
CDR3: CSGSAGTGDEQYF

V: TRBV29-1
CDR3: CSVDLDGGVDTQYF

V: TRBV29-1
CDR3: CSVPGGSNQPQHF

V: TRBV20-1
CDR3: CSADEGRSYEQYF

V: TRBV20-1
CDR3: CSATFWGASYNEQFF

V: TRBV4-3
CDR3: CASSPRSALGTQYF

V: TRBV5-1
CDR3: CASRLTGNEQFF

V: TRBV12-5
CDR3: CASGFSGEETQYF

V: TRBV9
CDR3: CASGVREDYGYTF

V: TRBV6-5
CDR3: CASSVGLGNEQFF

V: TRBV6-5
CDR3: CASSYSINGGRGNTEAFF

V: TRBV3-1
CDR3: CASSQVSYEQYF

V: TRBV24-1
CDR3: CATGGQGAQGYTF

V: TRBV18
CDR3: CASLYCNQPQHF

V: TRBV6-2/TRBV6-3
CDR3: CASSYSKVSGAYEQYF

V: TRBV7-2
CDR3: CASSWDTYTDTQYF

V: TRBV15
CDR3: CATSRGDSGGTQYF

V: TRBV10-3
CDR3: CATADRVVAHYGYTF

V: TRBV5-1
CDR3: CASGNGDSTDTQYF

V: TRBV4-3
CDR3: CASSQQQGDYTF

V: TRBV29-1
CDR3: CSVQQGFSYEQYF

V: TRBV9
CDR3: CANNPLGGRHNEQFF

V: TRBV20-1
CDR3: CSAQGMSSYNEQFF

V: TRBV27
CDR3: CASRLTGGSEKLFF

V: TRBV25-1
CDR3: CASSEYGTLLSYNEQFF

V: TRBV6-6
CDR3: CASSYYRGDEQYF

V: TRBV20-1
CDR3: CSARGPGYEQYF